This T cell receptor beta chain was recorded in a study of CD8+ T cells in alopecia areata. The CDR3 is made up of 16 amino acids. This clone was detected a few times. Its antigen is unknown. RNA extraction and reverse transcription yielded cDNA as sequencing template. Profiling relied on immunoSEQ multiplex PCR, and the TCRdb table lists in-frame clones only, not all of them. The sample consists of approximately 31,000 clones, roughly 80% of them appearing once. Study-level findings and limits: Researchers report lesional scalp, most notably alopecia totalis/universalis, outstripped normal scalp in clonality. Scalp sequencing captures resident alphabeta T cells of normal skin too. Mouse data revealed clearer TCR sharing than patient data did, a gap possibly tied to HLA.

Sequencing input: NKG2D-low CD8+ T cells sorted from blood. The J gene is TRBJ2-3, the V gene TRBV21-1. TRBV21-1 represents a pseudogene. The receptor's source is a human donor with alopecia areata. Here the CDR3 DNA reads TGTGCCAGACTCGTAGACGGAACGGTTGGCACAGATACGCAGTATTTT. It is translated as CARLVDGTVGTDTQYF.